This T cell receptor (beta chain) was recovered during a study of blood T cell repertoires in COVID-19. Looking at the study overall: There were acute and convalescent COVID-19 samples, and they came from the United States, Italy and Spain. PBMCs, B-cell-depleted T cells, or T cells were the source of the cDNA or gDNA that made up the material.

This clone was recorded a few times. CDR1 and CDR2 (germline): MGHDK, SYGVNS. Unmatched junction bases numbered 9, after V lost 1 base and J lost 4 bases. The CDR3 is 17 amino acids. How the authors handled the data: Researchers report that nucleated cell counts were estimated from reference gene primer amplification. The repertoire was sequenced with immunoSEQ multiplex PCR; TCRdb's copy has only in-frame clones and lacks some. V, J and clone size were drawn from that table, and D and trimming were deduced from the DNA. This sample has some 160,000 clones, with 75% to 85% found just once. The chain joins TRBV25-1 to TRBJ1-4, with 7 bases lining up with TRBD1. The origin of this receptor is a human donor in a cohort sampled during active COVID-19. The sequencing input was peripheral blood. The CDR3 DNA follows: TGTGCCAGCAGTGAATTGTCAAGGGGGCAGAATAATGAAAAACTGTTTTTT. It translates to CASSELSRGQNNEKLFF.